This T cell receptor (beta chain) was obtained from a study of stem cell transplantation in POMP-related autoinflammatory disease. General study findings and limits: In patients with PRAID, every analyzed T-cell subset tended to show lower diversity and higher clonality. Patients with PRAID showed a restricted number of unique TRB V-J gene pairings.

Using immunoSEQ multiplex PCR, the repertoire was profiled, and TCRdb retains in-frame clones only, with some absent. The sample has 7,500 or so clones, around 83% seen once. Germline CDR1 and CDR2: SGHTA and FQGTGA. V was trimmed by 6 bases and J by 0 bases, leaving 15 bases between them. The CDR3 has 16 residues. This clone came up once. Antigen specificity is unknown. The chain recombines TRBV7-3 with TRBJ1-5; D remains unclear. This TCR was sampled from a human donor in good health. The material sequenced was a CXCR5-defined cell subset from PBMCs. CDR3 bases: TGTGCCAGCAGTCATCAACTGGGAGTTAGCAATCAGCCCCAGCATTTT. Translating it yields CASSHQLGVSNQPQHF.